These T cell receptor beta chains were read from a single sample in a study of regulatory T cells in long-lasting Graves disease. TCRdb reanalysed the multiplex PCR reads using MiXCR and keeps one entry per CDR3 protein. The sample includes some 340,000 distinct CDR3 sequences, approximately 23% of them seen just once. Sequenced material: peripheral blood mononuclear cells (PBMCs), taken when the disease was refractory, from a patient treated with antithyroid drugs. These receptors were collected from a woman in her forties with Graves disease. CDR3s include the opening cysteine and the closing phenylalanine or tryptophan. D genes are given only for firm matches. Rows may omit the clone size; those that give it use once, few, many or a size class.

CDR3aa	CDR3nt	d_gene	v_gene	j_gene	abundance
CATSDGGGARGYTF	TGTGCCACCAGTGATGGGGGAGGAGCGAGGGGCTACACCTTC	.	TRBV24-1	TRBJ1-2	many
CASSLGGFHQPQHF	TGTGCCAGCAGCTTAGGGGGGTTCCATCAGCCCCAGCATTTT	.	TRBV5-6	TRBJ1-5	few
CASSWGAGLSYEQYF	TGCGCCAGCAGCTGGGGAGCGGGACTCTCCTACGAGCAGTACTTC	TRBD2	TRBV5-1	TRBJ2-7	.
CASSLYARGIKMNTEAFF	TGCGCCAGCAGCTTGTACGCCCGGGGGATTAAAATGAACACTGAAGCTTTCTTT	.	TRBV5-1	TRBJ1-1	.
CASSGRDGTEAFF	TGTGCCAGCTCAGGACGGGATGGAACTGAAGCTTTCTTT	.	TRBV18	TRBJ1-1	.
CASSYGGAGPYEQYF	TGTGCCAGCAGTTACGGGGGAGCCGGGCCCTACGAGCAGTACTTC	.	TRBV6-5	TRBJ2-7	many
CASSPFDGGGRPQHF	TGTGCCAGCAGCCCTTTTGACGGGGGCGGGAGGCCCCAGCATTTT	.	TRBV9	TRBJ1-5	few
CASSYPPMSGSYQETQYF	TGTGCCAGCAGTTACCCACCTATGTCAGGATCGTACCAAGAGACCCAGTACTTC	.	TRBV6-5	TRBJ2-5	many
CASSEEPLRGGAFF	TGTGCCAGCAGTGAAGAGCCCCTGAGGGGGGGGGCTTTCTTT	.	TRBV6-2/TRBV6-3	TRBJ1-1	.
CASSLSLALSISSGANVLTF	TGTGCCAGCAGTTTATCACTAGCGCTCTCCATTAGCTCTGGGGCCAACGTCCTGACTTTC	TRBD2	TRBV28	TRBJ2-6	few
CASSSLAFEQFF	TGCGCCAGCAGTTCTCTAGCGTTTGAGCAGTTCTTC	.	TRBV5-1	TRBJ2-1	once
CAISEGPNEKLFF	TGTGCCATCAGTGAAGGTCCTAATGAAAAACTGTTTTTT	.	TRBV10-3	TRBJ1-4	.
CASSVGVSRSYEQYF	TGTGCCAGCAGCGTAGGAGTCAGCCGCTCCTACGAGCAGTACTTC	.	TRBV9	TRBJ2-7	few
CASSYRGYNTEAFF	TGTGCCAGCAGTTACAGGGGATATAACACTGAAGCTTTCTTT	.	TRBV6-9	TRBJ1-1	many
CATRGLAGDNEQFF	TGTGCCACCAGGGGTCTAGCGGGGGACAATGAGCAGTTCTTC	TRBD2	TRBV27	TRBJ2-1	many
CASKGQTNSGTNVLTF	TGCGCCAGCAAGGGCCAGACCAACTCTGGGACCAACGTCCTGACTTTC	.	TRBV10-2	TRBJ2-6	.
CSAAWASGSHEQFF	TGCAGTGCTGCCTGGGCTAGCGGTTCACATGAGCAGTTCTTC	TRBD2	TRBV20-1	TRBJ2-1	many
CASSRSQVPDTQYF	TGCGCCAGCAGTCGGTCACAGGTCCCCGATACGCAGTATTTT	.	TRBV5-1	TRBJ2-3	.
CASSLDYNEQFF	TGTGCCAGCAGCCTCGACTACAATGAGCAGTTCTTC	.	TRBV7-2	TRBJ2-1	many